The clone carrying this T cell receptor (beta chain) was picked up a small number of times. What it binds is not known. The data belong to a study of cytomegalovirus exposure and HLA in healthy donors. This PCR relied on a set of 60 Vbeta primers and 13 Jbeta primers. Assay used: immunoSEQ multiplex PCR; TCRdb lists only in-frame clones, some missing. Of some 200,000 clones in the sample, over 80% were seen once. Regarding the study as a whole: The listing of 150 to 200 TCR beta chains classed them as cytomegalovirus-associated. Reportedly, cytomegalovirus status was diagnosed with high sensitivity and specificity. For most TCR sequences rarity was the rule, although some public TCRs occurred in many donors.

V lost 1 base and J lost 2; bases outside the gene matches: 6. Germline loops: CDR1 SGHAT, CDR2 FQNNGV. The CDR3 contains 18 residues. Material for sequencing was PBMCs. The sequence derives from a man between 35 and 55 years old in good health and CMV-seropositive. The V gene is TRBV11-2, the J gene TRBJ1-3; TRBD1 agrees at 12 bases. DNA for the CDR3: TGTGCCAGCAGCTTAGGTGGGACAGGGGGCAGCCCTGGAAACACCATATATTTT. Protein product: CASSLGGTGGSPGNTIYF.